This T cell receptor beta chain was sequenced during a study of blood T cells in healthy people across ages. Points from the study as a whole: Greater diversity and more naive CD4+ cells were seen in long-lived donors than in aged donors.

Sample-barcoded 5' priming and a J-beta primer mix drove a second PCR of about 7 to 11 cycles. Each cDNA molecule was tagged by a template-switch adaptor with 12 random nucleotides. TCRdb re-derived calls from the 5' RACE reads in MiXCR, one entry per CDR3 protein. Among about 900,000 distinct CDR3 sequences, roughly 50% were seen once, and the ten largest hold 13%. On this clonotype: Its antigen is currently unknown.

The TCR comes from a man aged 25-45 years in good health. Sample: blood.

The CDR3 spells CASSFTGGGNTIYF. The CDR3 DNA follows: TGTGCCAGCAGCTTCACAGGGGGGGGAAACACCATATATTTT. The chain links TRBV7-2 to TRBJ1-3; 8 positions agree with TRBD1. Germline V gives CDR1 SGHTA, CDR2 FQGNSA. V trimming: 3 bases; J trimming: 4 bases; junction bases outside the gene matches: 2. There are 14 residues in the CDR3.